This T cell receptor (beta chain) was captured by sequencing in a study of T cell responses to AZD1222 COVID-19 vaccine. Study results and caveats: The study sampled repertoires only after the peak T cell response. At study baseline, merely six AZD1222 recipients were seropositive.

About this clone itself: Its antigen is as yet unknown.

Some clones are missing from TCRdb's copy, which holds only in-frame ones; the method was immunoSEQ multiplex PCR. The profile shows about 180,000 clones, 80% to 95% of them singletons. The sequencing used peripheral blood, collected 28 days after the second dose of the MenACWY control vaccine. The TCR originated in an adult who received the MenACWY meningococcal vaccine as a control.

The CDR3 DNA reads as TGTGCCTGGAGTGTGCCGGGAACGACGGGGACTGAAGCTTTCTTT. It translates to CAWSVPGTTGTEAFF. The chain joins TRBV30 to TRBJ1-1; no reliable D call. This CDR3 has 15 amino acids. The germline gives CDR1 GTSNPN, CDR2 SVGIG (reference sequence). V was clipped by 0 bases and J by 5 bases, with 16 bases between them.